This TCR beta chain was captured by sequencing in a study of CD8 T cells in ankylosing spondylitis. Study-wide points: Peripheral blood samples showed relatively rare disease-linked clones, and these clones were CD8+. Both synovial fluid and blood in reactive arthritis had previously been reported to carry some motif variants. Blood of patients with ankylosing spondylitis appeared to be characterized by a TCR beta motif of eight highly homologous variants. Disease-linked clones reportedly showed significant enrichment in matched ankylosing spondylitis synovial fluid.

Germline CDR1 SGHNT, CDR2 YYREEE (reference sequence). The length of the CDR3 is 13 residues. Points on this clonotype: Its antigen is still unknown. One end of the junction is discordant with germline, which a read error may explain.

Quantitative molecular-barcoded 5'-RACE generated the TCR beta libraries. In TCRdb, the 5' RACE reads were re-called with MiXCR into one record per CDR3 protein. The table lists just under 550,000 distinct CDR3 sequences, approximately 12% of them singletons. The sequence was collected from a male donor with ankylosing spondylitis. V usage is TRBV5-4 and J usage is TRBJ2-1, with unresolved D. Sequenced sample: blood, either unsorted or a sorted T cell fraction (not recorded which). CDR3 nucleotide sequence: TGTGCCGGCAGCAAGGAGACGGAAAATGAGCAGTTCTTC. Encoded protein: CAGSKETENEQFF.